The 15 T cell receptor beta chains below were found in one sample sequenced in a study of regulatory T cells in long-lasting Graves disease. Time point defined: newly diagnosed GD, antithyroid drugs for less than 3 months. The TCR library used RNA extracted from PBMCs. Both iRepertoire HTBI primers and Arm-PCR of CDR3 regions were used to build the TCR beta libraries. TCRdb itself ran the multiplex PCR reads through MiXCR, one entry per CDR3 protein. The profile shows about 320,000 distinct CDR3 sequences, approximately 20% of them singletons. The specimen comprised peripheral blood mononuclear cells (PBMCs), sampled at new diagnosis, from a patient treated with antithyroid drugs. These receptors originate from a female donor with Graves disease.

The table lists this clonotype with many counts. The V and J genes are TRBV4-2 and TRBJ1-6; D not resolved. The V end lost 3 bases, the J end lost 8 bases, and 14 bases lay between the germline ends. Germline V gene data show CDR1 as LGHNA and CDR2 as YNFKEQ. CDR3 length: 15 amino acids. The chain's CDR3 is CASSHVTSEHSPLHF. As DNA, the CDR3 is TGTGCCAGCAGCCATGTGACCTCCGAGCATTCACCCCTCCACTTT.

The rearrangement uses TRBV12-3 or TRBV12-4 and TRBJ2-1, with TRBD1 identical over 9 bases. The CDR3 extends over 17 amino acids. V lost 4 bases, J lost 3 bases, and 10 bases stayed unmatched. CDR3 residues: CASSSFPGTGSYNEQFF. The CDR3 DNA sequence: TGTGCCAGCAGTTCCTTCCCCGGGACAGGGAGCTACAATGAGCAGTTCTTC.

The chain couples TRBV5-5 to TRBJ2-3, with no clear D. V was clipped by 0 bases and J by 0 bases, with 8 bases between them. CDR3 size: 15 residues. Germline V gene data show CDR1 as SGHKS and CDR2 as YYEKEE (reference sequence). The CDR3 loop is CASSLDATSTDTQYF. The CDR3 DNA sequence: TGTGCCAGCAGCTTGGACGCGACTAGCACAGATACGCAGTATTTT.

This clonotype came up once. CDR3 nucleotide sequence: TGTGCCAGCAGCCAAGGACTAGCGGGAGCTGCAGTATCCTACGAGCAGTACTTC. This translates into CASSQGLAGAAVSYEQYF. The V gene is TRBV5-4, the J gene TRBJ2-7, with 13 bases that match TRBD2. Looked up from germline, CDR1 is SGHNT and CDR2 is YYREEE (reference sequence). The trim removed 4 bases at V and 1 base at J, leaving 11 bases unmatched. The CDR3 consists of 18 residues.

At least ten counts were recorded for this clonotype. The chain recombines TRBV10-3 with TRBJ1-1, with 7 bases lining up with TRBD1. The CDR3 loop spans 15 amino acids. Per germline, CDR1 ENHRY and CDR2 SYGVKD. V was clipped by 6 bases and J by 3 bases; unmatched bases: 10. CDR3 bases: TGTGCCATCAGGGGCGGGACAGCTCAATACACTGAAGCTTTCTTT. Translation: CAIRGGTAQYTEAFF.

V usage is TRBV20-1 and J usage is TRBJ2-1, with D possibly being TRBD1 or TRBD2 (5 bases each). The CDR3 has 11 residues. The germline CDR1 and CDR2 sequences are DFQATT and SNEGSKA (reference sequence). The CDR3, as DNA: TGCAGCGCGAGGGGTTACAATGAGCAGTTCTTC. Encoded protein: CSARGYNEQFF.

This clonotype was found a few times. The chain uses TRBV3-1 and TRBJ1-1; D is undetermined. This CDR3 is 13 amino acids long. Trimming stripped 1 base from V and 1 base from J, with 4 bases between. Germline CDR1 LGHDT, CDR2 YNNKEL (reference sequence). The CDR3 DNA is TGTGCCAGCAGCCAAGCCCAGAACACTGAAGCTTTCTTT. It specifies CASSQAQNTEAFF.

This clonotype was counted many times. One end of the junction varies from germline; a read error may be responsible. This sequence joins TRBV3-1 and TRBJ2-3; D uncertain. CDR1 is LGHDT, CDR2 YNNKEL, per germline (reference sequence). The CDR3 contains 12 residues. For the CDR3, the DNA is TGTGCCAGCACCCAAGGTAGAGATACGCAGTATTTT. This sequence encodes CASTQGRDTQYF.

In this sample, this clonotype turned up many times. J is TRBJ2-7 and V is TRBV6-5; D remains unclear. CDR1 is MNHEY, CDR2 SVGAGI, per germline. CDR3 length: 14 residues. Trimming stripped 1 base from V and 3 bases from J, with 10 bases between. The CDR3: CASSYFQVGYEQYF. As DNA, the CDR3 is TGTGCCAGCAGTTACTTCCAGGTCGGCTACGAGCAGTACTTC.

This clonotype has at least ten counts. The chain joins TRBV9 to TRBJ1-2, with D possibly TRBD1 on 5 matching bases. The V and J ends lost 0 bases and 4 bases respectively, with 10 bases between them. Germline V lookup: CDR1 SGDLS, CDR2 YYNGEE. CDR3 length equals 14 residues. In DNA, the CDR3 is TGTGCCAGCAGCGTAGGTTGGGACGGCTATGGCTACACCTTC. Protein: CASSVGWDGYGYTF.

On this clonotype: A read error may explain this, as a much larger clone is one base away. The chain uses TRBV27 and TRBJ1-1; D possibly corresponds to TRBD1 (6 bases). The V end was cut by 2 bases, the J end by 8 bases, with 12 bases between. Germline values: CDR1 MNHEY, CDR2 SMNVEV (reference sequence). CDR3 length equals 13 residues. CDR3 residues: CASSLPGGSEAFF. The CDR3 DNA follows: TGTGCCAGCAGTTTACCGGGGGGCAGCGAAGCTTTCTTT.

V gene TRBV30 combines with J gene TRBJ2-7; TRBD1 agrees at 8 bases. The CDR3 totals 14 residues. The ends lost 4 bases at V and 3 bases at J; junction bases unmatched: 8. Germline CDR1 and CDR2: GTSNPN and SVGIG (reference sequence). CDR3 sequence reads: CAWNPDRGIYEQYF. CDR3 nucleotide sequence: TGTGCCTGGAACCCAGACAGGGGCATCTACGAGCAGTACTTC.

This clonotype was picked up many times. The J gene is TRBJ2-6, the V gene TRBV6-1; D gene unclear. V was cut by 2 bases and J by 0 bases, with 5 bases left in between. CDR1 is MNHNS and CDR2 is SASEGT in the germline V gene. This CDR3 is 15 amino acids long. CDR3 coding DNA: TGTGCCAGCAGTGAACGGAGCTCTGGGGCCAACGTCCTGACTTTC. Residues: CASSERSSGANVLTF.

For this clonotype: With only one base between it and a far larger clone, this is likely a read error. The chain joins TRBV10-3 to TRBJ2-3; D is unresolved. The germline gives CDR1 ENHRY, CDR2 SYGVKD. There are 12 residues in the CDR3. V gave up 6 bases and J gave up 2 bases, with 6 bases separating them. The CDR3 region has the DNA TGTGCCATCAGCCCCCCCACAGATACGCAGTATTTT. Amino acid sequence: CAISPPTDTQYF.

This chain joins TRBV24-1 and TRBJ2-1; D is perhaps TRBD1 (6 bases). CDR1 is KGHDR and CDR2 is SFDVKD in the germline V gene. Trimming removed 3 bases at V and 4 bases at J, with 12 bases between. The CDR3 extends over 15 amino acids. This chain's CDR3 is CATSDTGTPYNEQFF. The CDR3 bases are TGTGCCACCAGTGATACCGGGACACCTTACAATGAGCAGTTCTTC.